The entry below describes one T cell receptor beta chain. Its specificity is not known. This entry belongs to a study of STAT3 mutations in large granular lymphocyte leukemia. Study summary: Immunosuppressive therapy was given to more than half of T-LGLL patients. Overall study findings and caveats: A small but highly pathogenic clone may have been missed. Clonal expansion was inferred from other time points because no sample existed at each clone's first appearance. Every T-LGLL patient had at least one immunodominant TCRbeta clonotype.

Only in-frame clones appear in the TCRdb table, and some are missing; sequencing was by immunoSEQ multiplex PCR. The sample has around 7,800 clones, 91% seen once. The V end lost 5 bases, the J end lost 4 bases, and 11 bases lay between the germline ends. There are 13 residues in the CDR3. In germline, CDR1 is SGHTA, CDR2 FQGNSA. The sample consisted of peripheral blood mononuclear cells. The TCR was taken from a man aged 50-59 years with T-cell large granular lymphocyte leukemia. Some clones in this sample may be carry-over from other donors' samples. The V call is TRBV7-2, the J call TRBJ1-2; D perhaps matches TRBD1 (6 bases). The CDR3 DNA reads TGTGCCAGCAGCCCCAAAGGGGGCTATGGCTACACCTTC. This gives the protein CASSPKGGYGYTF.